The 2 T cell receptor beta chains presented below share a single source sample, sequenced in a study of blood T cell repertoires in COVID-19. TCRdb's copy holds only in-frame clones and misses some; the assay was immunoSEQ multiplex PCR. Of around 180,000 clones in the sample, about four fifths were seen once. Specimen: peripheral blood. These receptors all come from a human donor in a cohort sampled during active COVID-19.

CDR3 loop: CASSERGNSYNEQFF. Here the CDR3 DNA reads TGCGCCAGCAGTGAGCGGGGGAACTCCTACAATGAGCAGTTCTTC. V gene TRBV10-2 combines with J gene TRBJ2-1; maybe TRBD2 (6 bases). The CDR3 covers 15 residues. With 2 bases removed from V and 0 bases from J, the gap between germline ends came to 8 bases. The germline CDR1 and CDR2 sequences are WSHSY and SAAADI.

This clone appeared a few times. Written as DNA, the CDR3 is TGTGCCAGCAGCTTAGGGACTAGCGGGGGTCGTTATACGCAGTATTTT. This encodes CASSLGTSGGRYTQYF. V gene TRBV7-8 combines with J gene TRBJ2-3; TRBD2 matches 13 bases. Germline CDR1 reads SGHVS; CDR2 reads FQNEAQ. The CDR3 consists of 16 residues. Trimming cost V 1 base and J 7 bases; bases outside gene matches: 5.